The sequence of this T cell receptor beta chain was determined in a study of blood T cells in healthy people across ages. The wider study: About one barcoded beta molecule per two T cells was the capture yield of template switching.

Study findings and constraints: Long-lived donors exceeded aged donors in naive CD4+ cells and diversity.

A second PCR of about 7 to 12 cycles used a sample-barcoded 5' primer and a J-beta primer mix. TCRdb processed the 5' RACE reads anew with MiXCR; each CDR3 protein has one entry. The sample includes approximately 810,000 distinct CDR3 sequences, around 28% of them seen just once. Germline V lookup: CDR1 SGHTA, CDR2 FQGNSA. Trimming at V came to 5 bases and at J to 1 base, leaving 15 bases not matched to a gene. The CDR3 has 18 amino acids. Remarks on this clonotype: Its antigen is not identified.

The rearrangement uses TRBV7-2 and TRBJ2-7; 9 bases match TRBD1. This TCR derives from a woman of 80 years or more in good health. Sample: blood. For the CDR3, the DNA is TGTGCCAGCAGCCCACGGCCCTGGACAGGGGCTGGATCCTACGAGCAGTACTTC. This translates into CASSPRPWTGAGSYEQYF.